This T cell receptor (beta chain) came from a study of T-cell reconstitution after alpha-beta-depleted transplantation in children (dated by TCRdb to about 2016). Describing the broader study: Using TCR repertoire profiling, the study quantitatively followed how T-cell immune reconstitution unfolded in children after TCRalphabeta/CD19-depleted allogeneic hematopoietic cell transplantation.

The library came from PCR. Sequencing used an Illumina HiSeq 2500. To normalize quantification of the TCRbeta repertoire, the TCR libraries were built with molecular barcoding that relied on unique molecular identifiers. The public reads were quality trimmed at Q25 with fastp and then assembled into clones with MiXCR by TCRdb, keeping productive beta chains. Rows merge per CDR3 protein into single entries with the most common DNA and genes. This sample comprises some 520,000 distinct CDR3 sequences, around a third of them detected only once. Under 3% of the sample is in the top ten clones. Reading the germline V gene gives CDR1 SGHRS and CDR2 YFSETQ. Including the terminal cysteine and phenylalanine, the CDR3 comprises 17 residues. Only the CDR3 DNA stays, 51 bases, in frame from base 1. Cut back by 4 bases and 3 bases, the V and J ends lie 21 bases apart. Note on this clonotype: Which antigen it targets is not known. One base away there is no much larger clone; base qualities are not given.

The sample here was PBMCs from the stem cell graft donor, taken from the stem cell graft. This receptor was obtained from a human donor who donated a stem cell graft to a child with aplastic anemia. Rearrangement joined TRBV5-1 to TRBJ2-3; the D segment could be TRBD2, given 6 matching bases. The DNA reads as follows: TGCGCCAGCAGCCCTATTGGCGGGCGCGGGACGACAGATACGCAGTATTTT. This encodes CASSPIGGRGTTDTQYF.